This T cell receptor beta chain was sequenced in a study of T cell repertoires in aging, cancer and after chemotherapy. The CDR3 is 13 amino acids. The germline V gene has CDR1 SGHRS and CDR2 YFSETQ. Trimming took 4 bases from V and 5 from J, leaving 13 bases between them. Rearranged V-D-J TRB sequences were amplified with a mixed TRB-A/B primer pool. TCRdb reanalysed the multiplex PCR reads using MiXCR and keeps one entry per CDR3 protein. The sample carries 2,000 to 2,500 distinct CDR3 sequences, about 54% recorded once. Peripheral blood genomic DNA, not sorted cells or RNA, was the template. The V call is TRBV5-1, the J call TRBJ2-7; D not certain. The clonotype comes from a human donor with a blood cancer. Sequencing was performed on blood. CDR3 sequence: CASSRDMGNEQYF. CDR3 coding DNA: TGCGCCAGCAGCCGTGACATGGGCAACGAGCAGTACTTC.